The TCR beta chain under discussion was sequenced for a study of CD8 T cells in Susac syndrome. Study findings and constraints: Regarding the TCR sequencing and HLA analysis, the study admitted that a relatively small number of individuals were involved.

CDR3 length: 17 residues. Per the germline V gene, CDR1 is SGHAT and CDR2 is FQDESV (reference sequence). V was trimmed by 2 bases and J by 0 bases, leaving 14 bases between them. As controls, healthy donors matched for age and sex were used. This clonotype has only one observation. What it binds is unknown. With random hexamers, reverse transcription was performed on about 0.5 to 1 ug of RNA. TCR beta CDR3 was amplified by immunoSEQ multiplex PCR. This amplification extended across 54 Vbeta and 13 Jbeta segments. One entry per CDR3 protein results from TCRdb running MiXCR on the immunoSEQ multiplex PCR reads. The top ten clones hold 0.1% of a sample with fewer than 250,000 distinct CDR3 sequences, about 93% of them seen once.

What was sequenced was CD4+ T cells from PBMCs. The sequence was collected from a human donor in good health. The V and J genes are TRBV11-1 and TRBJ1-3; D uncertain. The CDR3 region has the DNA TGTGCCAGCAGCTTATACGGCGTCGGCCTCTCTGGAAACACCATATATTTT. Amino acid sequence: CASSLYGVGLSGNTIYF.